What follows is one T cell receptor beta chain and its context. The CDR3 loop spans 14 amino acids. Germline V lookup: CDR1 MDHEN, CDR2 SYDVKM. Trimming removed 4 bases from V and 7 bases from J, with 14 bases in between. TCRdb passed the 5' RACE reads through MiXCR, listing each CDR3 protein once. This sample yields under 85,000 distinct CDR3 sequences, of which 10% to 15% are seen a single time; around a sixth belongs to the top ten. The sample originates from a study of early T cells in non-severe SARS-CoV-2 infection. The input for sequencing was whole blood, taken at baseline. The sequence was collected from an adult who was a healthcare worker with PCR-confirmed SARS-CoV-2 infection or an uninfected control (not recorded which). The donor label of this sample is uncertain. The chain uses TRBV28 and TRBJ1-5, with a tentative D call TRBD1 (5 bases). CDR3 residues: CASSSRREGQPQHF. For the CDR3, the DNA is TGTGCCAGCAGTTCCCGCAGGGAGGGCCAGCCCCAGCATTTT.